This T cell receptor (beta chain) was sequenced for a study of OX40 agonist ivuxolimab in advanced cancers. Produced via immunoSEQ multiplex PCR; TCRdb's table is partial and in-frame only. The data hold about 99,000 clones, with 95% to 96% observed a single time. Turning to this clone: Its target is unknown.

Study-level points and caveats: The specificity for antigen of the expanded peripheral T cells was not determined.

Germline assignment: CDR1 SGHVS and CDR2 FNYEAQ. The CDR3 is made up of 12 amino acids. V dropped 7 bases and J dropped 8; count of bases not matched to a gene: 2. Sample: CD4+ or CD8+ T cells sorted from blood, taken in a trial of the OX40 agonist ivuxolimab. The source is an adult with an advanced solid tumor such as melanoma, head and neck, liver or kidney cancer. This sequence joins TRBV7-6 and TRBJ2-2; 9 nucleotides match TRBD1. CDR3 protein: CASNDRGGELFF. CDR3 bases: TGTGCCAGCAACGACAGGGGGGGGGAGCTGTTTTTT.